This T cell receptor beta chain was sequenced during a study of vaccination and CD4 T cells after COVID-19. Study-wide context: Diagnosis preceded the drawing of post-COVID samples by a median approximately 96 days (range 35 to 161).

Treatment specified: approximately 11-day PBMC culture with coronavirus spike peptide pools or control peptides (ViraFEST assay). Expanded clonotypes were found by TCR sequencing after peptide-pool stimulation (ViraFEST). Trimming cost V 4 bases and J 6 bases, with 15 bases left between them. This CDR3 comprises 15 residues. Germline CDR1 MNHEY, CDR2 SMNVEV (reference sequence). Study outcomes and limitations: Counts of SARS-CoV-2-reactive clonotypes had a median that went from roughly 22 to 38, a nonsignificant change.

About this clonotype itself: The antigen remains unidentified.

With the Oncomine TCR Beta short-read assay, DNA from cultured CD4+ T cells was sequenced. TCRdb fed the PCR reads into MiXCR, producing one record per CDR3 protein. This table has about 20,000 distinct CDR3 sequences, about 50% appearing once. Sequencing used CD4+ T cells from blood, cultured in vitro, obtained before SARS-CoV-2 vaccination. The chain joins TRBV27 to TRBJ1-4; D is undetermined. The TCR sequence derives from a human donor who had recovered from COVID-19. Written as DNA, the CDR3 is TGTGCCAGCAGTTCAGAGGTTCCAGGCCATGAAAAACTGTTTTTT. As protein: CASSSEVPGHEKLFF. Variable domain in full (rest from reference TRBV27 and TRBJ1-4): EAQVTQNPRYLITVTGKKLTVTCSQNMNHEYMSWYRQDPGLGLRQIYYSMNVEVTDKGDVPEGYKVSRKEKRNFPLILESPSPNQTSLYFCASSSEVPGHEKLFFGSGTQLSVL.